The rows below give T cell receptor beta chains drawn from one sample of a study of T cell changes during pregnancy in multiple sclerosis. Assay: immunoSEQ multiplex PCR; the TCRdb copy retains only in-frame clones and omits some. Here the sample spans about 47,000 clones, over 90% being singletons. The sequencing used peripheral blood, collected in the third trimester of pregnancy. The receptors here all came from a female donor with multiple sclerosis, enrolled in a pregnancy study. CDR3s include the opening cysteine and the closing phenylalanine or tryptophan. Each record gives: CDR3 protein, CDR3 DNA, J gene, D gene, clone size, V gene, CDR3 length. A D gene is named only where the DNA matches it firmly. A clone size is listed for some rows: how often the clone was seen (once, few, many), or a class if it is expanded.

CDR3: CSVTALNTEAFF
DNA: TGCAGCGTGACAGCTCTGAACACTGAAGCTTTCTTT
J: TRBJ1-1
D: -
size: few
V: TRBV29-1
length: 12

CDR3: CASSYERGRGGGELFF
DNA: TGTGCCAGCAGTTACGAGCGCGGGCGGGGCGGAGGGGAGCTGTTTTTT
J: TRBJ2-2
D: -
size: -
V: TRBV11-3
length: 16

CDR3: CASTYREGTEAFF
DNA: TGTGCCAGCACCTACAGGGAGGGCACTGAAGCTTTCTTT
J: TRBJ1-1
D: -
size: -
V: TRBV27
length: 13

CDR3: CASLGNTEAFF
DNA: TGTGCCAGCCTCGGGAACACTGAAGCTTTCTTT
J: TRBJ1-1
D: -
size: -
V: TRBV6-5
length: 11

CDR3: CASSIEDRGGQPQHF
DNA: TGTGCCAGTAGTATTGAGGACAGGGGGGGCCAGCCCCAGCATTTT
J: TRBJ1-5
D: TRBD1
size: -
V: TRBV19
length: 15

CDR3: CASSPRFSKGGSPLHF
DNA: TGTGCCAGCTCACCACGATTTTCGAAGGGAGGCTCACCCCTCCACTTT
J: TRBJ1-6
D: -
size: -
V: TRBV18
length: 16

CDR3: CASSPLAGIQNTQYF
DNA: TGTGCCAGCAGCCCACTAGCGGGAATACAGAATACGCAGTATTTT
J: TRBJ2-3
D: TRBD2
size: few
V: TRBV7-3
length: 15

CDR3: CASSDDRGRSDTEAFF
DNA: TGTGCCAGCAGTGATGACAGGGGGCGGTCGGACACTGAAGCTTTCTTT
J: TRBJ1-1
D: TRBD1
size: few
V: TRBV6-1
length: 16

CDR3: CASSLSGGLFF
DNA: TGTGCCAGCAGTTTATCGGGAGGGCTGTTTTTT
J: TRBJ2-2
D: TRBD2
size: -
V: TRBV28
length: 11

CDR3: CSVVLLAGVSGELFF
DNA: TGCAGCGTTGTCCTGCTAGCGGGAGTGTCCGGGGAGCTGTTTTTT
J: TRBJ2-2
D: TRBD2
size: -
V: TRBV29-1
length: 15

CDR3: CASSYLVGTTNYGYTF
DNA: TGTGCCAGCAGTTATTTGGTGGGGACAACTAACTATGGCTACACCTTC
J: TRBJ1-2
D: -
size: -
V: TRBV6-5
length: 16

CDR3: CASSLIRTGELFF
DNA: TGTGCCAGCAGCTTGATCAGGACCGGGGAGCTGTTTTTT
J: TRBJ2-2
D: -
size: -
V: TRBV5-6
length: 13

CDR3: CASSLGSGSLYNEQFF
DNA: TGTGCCAGCAGCTTAGGTAGCGGGAGTTTGTACAATGAGCAGTTCTTC
J: TRBJ2-1
D: TRBD2
size: once
V: TRBV11-2
length: 16

CDR3: CASSPRSGGETQYF
DNA: TGTGCCAGCAGCCCCCGTTCAGGAGGGGAGACCCAGTACTTC
J: TRBJ2-5
D: -
size: -
V: TRBV7-9
length: 14

CDR3: CASRNGRLGDGETQYF
DNA: TGTGCCAGCAGAAACGGGCGTTTAGGGGATGGCGAGACCCAGTACTTC
J: TRBJ2-5
D: -
size: -
V: TRBV6-6
length: 16

CDR3: CASSLLVTAPGTEAFF
DNA: TGCGCCAGCAGCTTGTTGGTGACAGCCCCGGGCACTGAAGCTTTCTTT
J: TRBJ1-1
D: -
size: -
V: TRBV5-1
length: 16

CDR3: CASSSGGLQPQHF
DNA: TGTGCCAGCAGCTCGGGGGGGCTTCAGCCCCAGCATTTT
J: TRBJ1-5
D: -
size: -
V: TRBV21-1
length: 13

CDR3: CASSLGTGAGFSYEQYF
DNA: TGCGCCAGCAGCTTGGGGACAGGGGCAGGCTTCTCCTACGAGCAGTACTTC
J: TRBJ2-7
D: TRBD1
size: -
V: TRBV5-1
length: 17

CDR3: CASSPGAGVETQYF
DNA: TGTGCCAGCAGCCCGGGGGCGGGAGTAGAGACCCAGTACTTC
J: TRBJ2-5
D: -
size: -
V: TRBV9
length: 14

CDR3: CASSFLWGLDTGELFF
DNA: TGTGCCAGCAGTTTCTTATGGGGACTGGACACCGGGGAGCTGTTTTTT
J: TRBJ2-2
D: -
size: -
V: TRBV27
length: 16

CDR3: CASSPSGQANTEAFF
DNA: TGTGCCAGCAGCCCATCGGGACAGGCGAACACTGAAGCTTTCTTT
J: TRBJ1-1
D: TRBD1
size: -
V: TRBV11-2
length: 15

CDR3: CATSRELAGAYNEQFF
DNA: TGTGCCACCAGCAGAGAACTAGCGGGAGCCTACAATGAGCAGTTCTTC
J: TRBJ2-1
D: TRBD2
size: -
V: TRBV15
length: 16

CDR3: CASGLGLADLNEQFF
DNA: TGTGCTAGTGGTTTAGGACTAGCGGACCTCAATGAGCAGTTCTTC
J: TRBJ2-1
D: TRBD2
size: -
V: TRBV12-5
length: 15

CDR3: CASSPRWSSHQPQHF
DNA: TGTGCCAGCAGTCCTCGTTGGAGCTCGCATCAGCCCCAGCATTTT
J: TRBJ1-5
D: -
size: -
V: TRBV6-1
length: 15

CDR3: CASSPIFAGTKETQYF
DNA: TGTGCCAGCTCACCAATTTTCGCCGGGACAAAAGAGACCCAGTACTTC
J: TRBJ2-5
D: -
size: -
V: TRBV18
length: 16

CDR3: CAWSIRQPSLLSYGYTF
DNA: TGTGCCTGGAGTATACGACAGCCTTCCCTATTGAGTTATGGCTACACCTTC
J: TRBJ1-2
D: -
size: -
V: TRBV30
length: 17

CDR3: CASSPPGGDTQYF
DNA: TGTGCCAGCAGCCCACCGGGAGGGGATACGCAGTATTTT
J: TRBJ2-3
D: TRBD2
size: -
V: TRBV7-9
length: 13

CDR3: CASSFPTDRGWGTQYF
DNA: TGTGCCAGCAGTTTTCCGACCGACAGGGGATGGGGGACCCAGTACTTC
J: TRBJ2-5
D: TRBD1
size: -
V: TRBV28
length: 16

CDR3: CASSVRQGSQPQHF
DNA: TGTGCCAGCAGTGTGCGACAGGGTAGTCAGCCCCAGCATTTT
J: TRBJ1-5
D: TRBD1
size: -
V: TRBV2
length: 14

CDR3: CASSFPGGRQFF
DNA: TGTGCTAGCAGCTTTCCCGGAGGCCGGCAGTTCTTC
J: TRBJ2-1
D: -
size: -
V: TRBV7-7
length: 12

CDR3: CASSLSVRNTEAFF
DNA: TGTGCCAGCAGTTTATCAGTCAGGAACACTGAAGCTTTCTTT
J: TRBJ1-1
D: -
size: -
V: TRBV28
length: 14

CDR3: CSVVGHVNTEAFF
DNA: TGCAGCGTTGTAGGACACGTTAACACTGAAGCTTTCTTT
J: TRBJ1-1
D: -
size: -
V: TRBV29-1
length: 13

CDR3: CASLQASWDTQYF
DNA: TGTGCCAGCTTACAGGCCAGTTGGGATACGCAGTATTTT
J: TRBJ2-3
D: -
size: -
V: TRBV18
length: 13

CDR3: CASRIPGAPNEKLFF
DNA: TGTGCCAGTAGAATCCCAGGGGCACCTAATGAAAAACTGTTTTTT
J: TRBJ1-4
D: -
size: -
V: TRBV19
length: 15

CDR3: CASTTSGLDNEQFF
DNA: TGTGCCAGCACGACTAGCGGACTCGACAATGAGCAGTTCTTC
J: TRBJ2-1
D: TRBD2
size: -
V: TRBV6-1
length: 14

CDR3: CASSPKREGEQYF
DNA: TGTGCCAGCTCACCTAAGAGGGAAGGAGAACAGTACTTC
J: TRBJ2-7
D: -
size: -
V: TRBV18
length: 13

CDR3: CASSQDFAGDEQFF
DNA: TGCGCCAGCAGCCAAGATTTCGCGGGCGATGAGCAGTTCTTC
J: TRBJ2-1
D: -
size: -
V: TRBV4-3
length: 14

CDR3: CASSLFEAANTGELFF
DNA: TGTGCCAGCAGCTTATTCGAAGCGGCGAACACCGGGGAGCTGTTTTTT
J: TRBJ2-2
D: -
size: -
V: TRBV7-3
length: 16

CDR3: CASSSYISFEGASSYNEQFF
DNA: TGTGCCAGCAGCTCTTATATCTCCTTCGAAGGGGCCAGCTCCTACAATGAGCAGTTCTTC
J: TRBJ2-1
D: -
size: -
V: TRBV7-6
length: 20

CDR3: CASRLGRDAKNIQYF
DNA: TGTGCCAGCAGACTGGGGCGGGACGCCAAAAACATTCAGTACTTC
J: TRBJ2-4
D: -
size: -
V: TRBV27
length: 15

CDR3: CASSQSSGLLYEQYF
DNA: TGTGCCAGCAGCCAATCCTCGGGACTCCTCTACGAGCAGTACTTC
J: TRBJ2-7
D: -
size: -
V: TRBV4-2
length: 15

CDR3: CASSIVGTSYHEQYF
DNA: TGTGCCAGTAGTATAGTGGGAACTAGCTACCACGAGCAGTACTTC
J: TRBJ2-7
D: -
size: -
V: TRBV19
length: 15

CDR3: CASSDRLAAIPTDTQYF
DNA: TGTGCCAGCAGCGACCGACTAGCGGCAATCCCCACAGATACGCAGTATTTT
J: TRBJ2-3
D: TRBD2
size: -
V: TRBV9
length: 17

CDR3: CASRGVAGPQETQYF
DNA: TGTGCCAGCAGGGGGGTAGCGGGACCGCAAGAGACCCAGTACTTC
J: TRBJ2-5
D: TRBD2
size: -
V: TRBV6-1
length: 15

CDR3: CAWSVQGGNTIYF
DNA: TGTGCCTGGAGTGTGCAGGGTGGAAACACCATATATTTT
J: TRBJ1-3
D: -
size: -
V: TRBV30
length: 13